The clone carrying this TCR beta chain was detected only a few times. Its specificity is not known. CDR1 is SGHDN and CDR2 is FVKESK in the germline V gene. V was shortened by 0 bases and J by 0 bases, with 12 bases between the two germline ends. The CDR3 loop spans 17 amino acids. The data originate from a study of identical twins. The study, taken as a whole, reports: Analyses of zero insertions could, in part, be confounded by invariant MAIT and iNKT cells. Abundant beta clonotypes from cord blood had fewer insertions, unlike memory repertoires, which showed none.

TCRdb re-derived calls from the 5' RACE reads in MiXCR, one entry per CDR3 protein. The table lists more than 200,000 distinct CDR3 sequences, more than 13% of them singletons, with 8.5% to 10% in the top ten. The sequence came from a woman aged 18-29 years in good health. Sequenced sample: memory (CD45RO+) T cells sorted from blood. V gene TRBV14 combines with J gene TRBJ2-1; the D is unclear. The CDR3 DNA sequence: TGTGCCAGCAGCCAAGATTTAACACGGCACTCCTACAATGAGCAGTTCTTC. This sequence encodes CASSQDLTRHSYNEQFF.